A single sample gave rise to the 27 T cell receptor beta chains below, sequenced in a study of blood T cells in healthy people across ages. Alongside a J-beta primer mix, a sample-barcoded 5' primer served in a second PCR lasting roughly 7 to 11 cycles. TCRdb called the 5' RACE reads again in MiXCR, with one record for every CDR3 protein. The table shows 600,000 to 850,000 distinct CDR3 sequences, with around 25% occurring only once. This same sample was also taken into another study, of T cells of mothers and their children.

The sequenced sample was blood. These receptor sequences come from a boy between 10 and 17 years old in good health.

This chain joins TRBV9 and TRBJ2-1; 11 bases map to TRBD1. The germline CDR1 and CDR2 sequences are SGDLS and YYNGEE. V was clipped by 4 bases and J by 4 bases; unmatched bases: 16. CDR3 length: 19 amino acids. The CDR3 protein is CASSFPLTGQGESYNEQFF. DNA for the CDR3: TGTGCCAGCAGCTTCCCCCTTACGGGACAGGGGGAAAGTTACAATGAGCAGTTCTTC.

This clonotype has a handful of counts. The rearrangement joins TRBV27 to TRBJ2-1; 7 bases are shared with TRBD1. J was trimmed by 7 bases and V by 6 bases; bases with no gene match: 9. CDR3 size: 14 residues. Germline V gives CDR1 MNHEY, CDR2 SMNVEV (reference sequence). Here the CDR3 reads CASRRAGQVNEQFF. The CDR3 DNA follows: TGTGCCAGCAGAAGGGCCGGACAGGTGAATGAGCAGTTCTTC.

The V gene is TRBV12-5, the J gene TRBJ2-6; TRBD1 matches at 7 bases. Trimming took 3 bases from V and 1 from J; bases not matched to a gene: 6. Germline loops: CDR1 LGHNT, CDR2 FRNRAP. The CDR3 is 17 residues long. CDR3 sequence reads: CASGFGTANSGANVLTF. DNA for the CDR3: TGTGCTAGTGGTTTCGGGACAGCCAATTCTGGGGCCAACGTCCTGACTTTC.

This clonotype turned up a few times. The V gene is TRBV7-3, the J gene TRBJ2-3; 8 bases are shared with TRBD1. CDR3 length: 14 amino acids. The ends lost 2 bases at V and 4 bases at J; junction bases unmatched: 2. Germline CDR1 is SGHTA and CDR2 is FQGTGA. The DNA of the CDR3 is TGTGCCAGCAGCTTAGACAGGGGATCAGATACGCAGTATTTT. Translated, it gives CASSLDRGSDTQYF.

At least ten counts were recorded for this clonotype. The J gene is TRBJ2-6, the V gene TRBV5-1; D is possibly TRBD1 (6 bases). CDR1 and CDR2 from the germline V gene are SGHRS and YFSETQ. CDR3 size: 15 residues. Trimming took 0 bases from V and 2 from J, leaving 6 bases between them. The CDR3 DNA is TGCGCCAGCAGCTTGGGGGGGCCTGGGGCCAACGTCCTGACTTTC. Translating it yields CASSLGGPGANVLTF.

The chain links TRBV14 to TRBJ2-5; D gene uncertain. The better agreement between TRBJ2-1 and the DNA end casts doubt on the J call. Germline lookup yields CDR1 SGHDN and CDR2 FVKESK. CDR3 length: 12 residues. In DNA form, the CDR3 reads TGTGCCAGCAGCCAAGACTCCAATGAGCAGTTCTTC. As protein: CASSQDSNEQFF.

The rearrangement links TRBV7-2 to TRBJ2-5; the D gene is possibly TRBD1 (6 bases). Trimming left V 5 bases short and J 2 bases short, with 15 bases between. CDR1 is SGHTA, CDR2 FQGNSA, per germline. The CDR3 covers 15 residues. For the CDR3, the DNA is TGTGCCAGCAGCCAGGACAGCGCTACTCAAGAGACCCAGTACTTC. Translated, it gives CASSQDSATQETQYF.

CDR3 sequence (DNA): TGTGCCAGCAGCTTGGGAGGGGCGTCCACCGCCCTCGGGTACGAGCAGTACTTC. The encoded protein is CASSLGGASTALGYEQYF. The chain couples TRBV7-2 to TRBJ2-7, with TRBD2 matching over 7 bases. After removal of 3 bases from V and 4 bases from J, the junction contained 18 bases not matched to a gene. Germline CDR1 and CDR2: SGHTA and FQGNSA. The CDR3 extends over 18 amino acids.

This clonotype occurred a few times. This chain connects TRBV5-6 to TRBJ2-5, with a possible D match to TRBD2 (6 bases). CDR1 and CDR2 (germline): SGHDT, YYEEEE. V dropped 4 bases and J dropped 1 base, with 17 bases sitting between them. There are 16 residues in the CDR3. CDR3 residues: CASSLRRGAGQETQYF. The CDR3 nucleotides read TGTGCCAGCAGCCTCAGGAGGGGCGCGGGCCAAGAGACCCAGTACTTC.

This clonotype was found many times. The chain carries TRBV28 and TRBJ2-3; D uncertain. The CDR3 covers 12 residues. The V gene lost 6 bases and the J gene lost 2 bases, with 6 bases spanning the gap. The germline V gene has CDR1 MDHEN and CDR2 SYDVKM. The DNA of the CDR3 is TGTGCCAGCAGAACTACCACAGATACGCAGTATTTT. It translates to CASRTTTDTQYF.

This clonotype came up a few times. The chain is built from TRBV6-5 and TRBJ1-2; TRBD1 might be the D (5 bases). CDR1 is MNHEY and CDR2 is SVGAGI in the germline V gene. CDR3 length equals 12 residues. V gave up 7 bases and J gave up 7 bases, with 13 bases separating them. Here the CDR3 reads CASIGRVGGYTF. The CDR3 DNA sequence: TGTGCCAGCATCGGCAGGGTCGGTGGCTACACCTTC.

This clonotype was picked up a small number of times. The chain couples TRBV12-3 or TRBV12-4 to TRBJ1-5; D gene unclear. The V end lost 3 bases, the J end lost 3 bases, and 6 bases lay between the germline ends. The CDR3 length is 13 residues. The CDR3 loop reads CASSFPDNQPQHF. For the CDR3, the DNA is TGTGCCAGCAGTTTCCCAGACAATCAGCCCCAGCATTTT.

V gene TRBV3-1 combines with J gene TRBJ2-3, with 8 bases aligning to TRBD2. CDR3 length: 16 residues. Per the germline V gene, CDR1 is LGHDT and CDR2 is YNNKEL (reference sequence). With 1 base clipped from V and 6 bases from J, the junction kept 9 bases outside the gene matches. CDR3 DNA: TGTGCCAGCAGCCAAGCGACGGGACTAGGAATGGATACGCAGTATTTT. This sequence encodes CASSQATGLGMDTQYF.

This clonotype occurred a few times. This sequence joins TRBV9 and TRBJ1-1; D is uncertain. This CDR3 spans 13 amino acids. V shed 0 bases and J shed 1 base, with 4 bases lying between them. CDR1 SGDLS and CDR2 YYNGEE come from the germline V gene. For the CDR3, the DNA is TGTGCCAGCAGCGTAGCCACGAACACTGAAGCTTTCTTT. Amino acid sequence: CASSVATNTEAFF.

V usage is TRBV7-6 and J usage is TRBJ2-5; the match to TRBD2 covers 8 bases. The length of the CDR3 is 17 residues. V lost 5 bases and J lost 2; bases outside the gene matches: 13. CDR1 is SGHVS and CDR2 is FNYEAQ in the germline V gene. This CDR3 is CASSPREAGVIQETQYF. Written as DNA, the CDR3 is TGTGCCAGCAGCCCCCGTGAAGCGGGAGTAATACAAGAGACCCAGTACTTC.

Only a few counts were recorded for this clonotype. This rearrangement joins TRBV13 to TRBJ2-5; maybe TRBD1 (6 bases). Germline values: CDR1 PRHDT, CDR2 FYEKMQ (reference sequence). Between the trimmed V and J ends, which lost 5 bases and 2 bases, there was a span of 15 bases. This CDR3 has 15 residues. Here the CDR3 DNA reads TGTGCCAGCAGCCTCTCGACAGGACTTCAAGAGACCCAGTACTTC. It specifies CASSLSTGLQETQYF.

V is TRBV5-1 and J is TRBJ2-1; TRBD2 matches at 8 bases. Gene TRBJ2-5 matches the end of the DNA better, so the J call may be wrong. The CDR3 consists of 15 residues. Germline V gene lookup returns CDR1 SGHRS and CDR2 YFSETQ. This CDR3 is CASSLDRGGSETQYF. In nucleotides, the CDR3 is TGCGCCAGCAGCTTGGATCGGGGGGGCTCAGAGACCCAGTACTTC.

This clonotype was observed a handful of times. The rearrangement uses TRBV12-3 or TRBV12-4 and TRBJ2-5; TRBD2 aligns across 7 bases. V was clipped by 6 bases and J by 2 bases; unmatched bases: 15. The CDR3 contains 17 residues. CDR3 region: CASRAGGGRGEQETQYF. The CDR3 DNA is TGTGCCAGCAGGGCCGGGGGAGGGCGGGGAGAGCAAGAGACCCAGTACTTC.

The genes are TRBV7-2 and TRBJ1-2, with no clear D. In germline, CDR1 is SGHTA, CDR2 FQGNSA. The length of the CDR3 is 14 residues. Trimming removed 1 base at V and 8 bases at J, with 14 bases between. CDR3 sequence: CASSLGPLLWGYTF. DNA of the CDR3: TGTGCCAGCAGCTTAGGACCTTTACTATGGGGCTACACCTTC.

The rearrangement uses TRBV28 and TRBJ2-7; 8 bases are a match to TRBD1. This CDR3 contains 13 residues. V gave up 4 bases and J gave up 4 bases; unmatched junction bases: 3. The germline V gene has CDR1 MDHEN and CDR2 SYDVKM. The CDR3 coding sequence is TGTGCCAGCAGTTACAGGGGGATGTACGAGCAGTACTTC. Protein product: CASSYRGMYEQYF.

The rearrangement uses TRBV12-1 and TRBJ2-2; the table's D call, TRBD1, was not checked against the DNA. TRBV12-1 is designated a pseudogene. There are 18 residues in the CDR3. CDR3 sequence reads: CASSPDFMTDEDTGELFF. CDR3 DNA: TGTGCCAGCAGCCCCGACTTCATGACAGACGAAGACACCGGGGAGCTGTTTTTT.

This clonotype was detected a few times. The chain recombines TRBV13 with TRBJ1-2, with D possibly being TRBD1 (6 bases). Germline CDR1 PRHDT, CDR2 FYEKMQ (reference sequence). V was pared by 2 bases and J by 8 bases, with 12 bases between. CDR3 length: 13 residues. The CDR3 protein is CASSLRGREGYTF. The CDR3 DNA is TGTGCCAGCAGCTTACGGGGGCGCGAAGGCTACACCTTC.

The V call is TRBV28, the J call TRBJ2-7; D might be TRBD1 (6 bases). The CDR3 has 13 amino acids. Germline loops: CDR1 MDHEN, CDR2 SYDVKM. V lost 8 bases to trimming and J lost 2 bases, with 13 bases between them. Here the CDR3 reads CASPNRAPYEQYF. CDR3 nucleotide sequence: TGTGCCAGCCCCAACAGGGCCCCCTACGAGCAGTACTTC.

This chain joins TRBV20-1 and TRBJ2-3; TRBD2 might be the D (5 bases). The V gene lost 5 bases and the J gene lost 0 bases, with 12 bases spanning the gap. This CDR3 has 14 amino acids. Germline CDR1 is DFQATT and CDR2 is SNEGSKA (reference sequence). CDR3 in amino acids: CSAPPGISTDTQYF. The CDR3 DNA follows: TGCAGTGCTCCCCCCGGGATTAGCACAGATACGCAGTATTTT.

This rearrangement joins TRBV12-3 or TRBV12-4 to TRBJ2-3, with TRBD1 identical over 8 bases. The CDR3 is 14 amino acids. J lost 2 bases, V lost 6 bases, and 4 bases had no gene match. CDR3 nucleotide sequence: TGTGCCAGCAGGGACAGGGTTGCCACAGATACGCAGTATTTT. Translation: CASRDRVATDTQYF.

The sample holds many counts of this clonotype. The junction departs from the called germline gene at one end, perhaps through a read error. The chain links TRBV5-1 to TRBJ2-7; 10 positions match TRBD2. Germline CDR1 and CDR2: SGHRS and YFSETQ. The CDR3 contains 15 residues. CDR3 sequence: CASSLAGGLSYEQYF. CDR3 coding DNA: TGTGCCAGCAGCTTAGCGGGGGGCCTATCCTACGAGCAGTACTTC.

This clonotype came up a few times. The chain joins TRBV5-6 to TRBJ2-2; D gene unclear. The CDR3 loop spans 14 amino acids. Germline V lookup: CDR1 SGHDT, CDR2 YYEEEE. Deletions cut 2 bases from V and 0 bases from J, with 5 bases between. As DNA, the CDR3 is TGTGCCAGCAGCTTCCCAGCGAACACCGGGGAGCTGTTTTTT. It codes for CASSFPANTGELFF.